The 2 T cell receptor beta chains given below trace back to one sample, sequenced in a study of human T cells and chemical hapten exposure (dated by TCRdb to 2020 to 2023). Receptor libraries were prepared by RACE. The run used a NextSeq 500. Using fastp trimming at Q25 and MiXCR clonotype assembly, TCRdb reanalyzed the public sequencing data and kept in-frame beta chains. Under each unique CDR3 protein, matching rows form one entry showing the most common genes and DNA. In this sample the table shows about 98,000 distinct CDR3 sequences, 11% of which occur a single time. The top ten clones comprise more than 2.5% of the sample. The time point label corresponds to: pre-sensitization, week 0. The intended sense of this specimen's treatment or condition label: therapeutic diphenylcyclopropenone sensitization with weekly scalp DPC. The sample was whole blood, taken in connection with sensitization to the hapten diphenylcyclopropenone (DPC). All receptors derive from a woman aged 55-69 years with alopecia areata. Some clones in this sample may be carry-over from other donors' samples.

The rearrangement uses TRBV5-8 and TRBJ2-2, with D possibly being TRBD1 or TRBD2 (5 bases each). V was pared by 9 bases and J by 4 bases, with 19 bases between. The CDR3 consists of 15 residues. Germline assignment: CDR1 SGHTS and CDR2 YDEGEE. CDR3 DNA sequence: TGTGCCACCCAAATTCGGGCAGGGAGCACCGGGGAGCTGTTTTTT. This encodes CATQIRAGSTGELFF.

This clonotype appeared many times. Here the CDR3 reads CASSLPGTGWSGNTIYF. The CDR3, as DNA: TGTGCCAGCAGCTTACCCGGGACCGGGTGGTCTGGAAACACCATATATTTT. J is TRBJ1-3 and V is TRBV9, with a weak D call TRBD1 (5 bases). V was cut by 4 bases and J by 1 base, with 18 bases left in between. Germline CDR1 is SGDLS and CDR2 is YYNGEE. The CDR3 is made up of 17 amino acids.